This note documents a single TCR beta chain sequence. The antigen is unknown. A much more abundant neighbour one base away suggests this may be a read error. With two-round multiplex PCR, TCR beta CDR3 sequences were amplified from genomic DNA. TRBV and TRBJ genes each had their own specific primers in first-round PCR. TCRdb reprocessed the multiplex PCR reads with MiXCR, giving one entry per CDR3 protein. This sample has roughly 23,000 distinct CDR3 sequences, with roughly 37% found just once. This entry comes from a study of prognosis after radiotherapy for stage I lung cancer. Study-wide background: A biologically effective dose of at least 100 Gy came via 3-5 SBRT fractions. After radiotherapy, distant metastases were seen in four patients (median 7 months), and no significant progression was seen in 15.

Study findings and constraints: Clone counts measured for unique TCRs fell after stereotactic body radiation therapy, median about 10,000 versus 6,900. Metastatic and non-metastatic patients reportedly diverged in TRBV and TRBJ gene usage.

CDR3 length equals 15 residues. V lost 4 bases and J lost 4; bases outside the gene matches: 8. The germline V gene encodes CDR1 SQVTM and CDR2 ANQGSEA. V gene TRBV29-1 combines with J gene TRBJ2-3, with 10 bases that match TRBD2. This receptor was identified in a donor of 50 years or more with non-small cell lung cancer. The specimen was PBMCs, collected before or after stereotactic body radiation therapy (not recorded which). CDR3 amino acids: CSVGGFSGRSDTQYF. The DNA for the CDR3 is TGCAGCGTTGGAGGGTTTAGCGGGAGGTCAGATACGCAGTATTTT.